This TCR beta chain emerged from a study of blood T cell repertoires in COVID-19. TCRdb's copy holds only in-frame clones and misses some; the assay was immunoSEQ multiplex PCR. Altogether about 75,000 clones are present, around 83% being singletons, with the ten largest covering more than 20%. In germline, CDR1 is KGHSH, CDR2 LQKENI. This CDR3 comprises 15 residues. V lost 0 bases to trimming and J lost 2 bases; unmatched junction nucleotides: 3. Input material: peripheral blood. The rearrangement links TRBV18 to TRBJ2-7; 8 positions agree with TRBD2. The clonotype originates from a woman aged 50 to 60 with acute or convalescent COVID-19. The CDR3 loop is CASSPPGRAPYEQYF. CDR3 in DNA: TGTGCCAGCTCACCACCCGGGAGGGCCCCCTACGAGCAGTACTTC.